This T cell receptor (beta chain) was sequenced during a study of blood T cell repertoires in COVID-19. Study as a whole: Nucleic acid was either cDNA or gDNA, and it came from T cells, B-cell-depleted T cells, or PBMCs.

Source study methods: Estimated nucleated cell counts came from reference gene primer amplification. Sequencing used immunoSEQ multiplex PCR; TCRdb keeps in-frame clones, though not all of them. V, J and clone size reflect that table, while D and trimming were determined from the DNA. The sample records approximately 15,000 clones, 87% being singletons. Per germline, CDR1 SGHDN and CDR2 FVKESK. This CDR3 is 19 amino acids long. V was shortened by 3 bases and J by 0 bases, with 21 bases between the two germline ends. This TCR derives from a man aged 45 to 65 with active COVID-19. Specimen: peripheral blood. The chain has TRBV14 and TRBJ2-1; D unclear. CDR3 sequence: CASSHVSLGSASSYNEQFF. The CDR3, as DNA: TGTGCCAGCAGCCACGTTTCGCTTGGCAGCGCGAGCTCCTACAATGAGCAGTTCTTC.